The 25 T cell receptor beta chains below were found in one sample sequenced in a study of CXCR3-negative and CXCR3-positive naive CD8 T cells. Study-wide findings and caveats: Naive CXCR3-positive cells had TRB CDR3s more hydrophobic than those of CXCR3-negative naive cells.

Via 5' RACE with UMI labels, TRB cDNA libraries were prepared. TCRdb reprocessed the 5' RACE reads and stores each CDR3 protein as one record, lacking DNA. In total, the table holds under 150,000 distinct CDR3 sequences. The antigens these receptors bind are not known. Input material: naive CXCR3+ CD8+ T cells from blood. Subset reported: CD45RO-CCR7+CD27+CD95- naive CD8+ T cells expressing CXCR3 (TNR3+). These receptors were collected from a human donor in good health. Some clones in this sample may be carry-over from other donors' samples.

The J gene is TRBJ1-1, the V gene TRBV30. Germline CDR1 reads GTSNPN; CDR2 reads SVGIG (reference sequence). The CDR3 extends over 12 amino acids. The chain's CDR3 is CAWSVSSTEAFF. The full variable domain, in which reference TRBV30 and TRBJ1-1 provide the parts outside the CDR3, is SQTIHQWPATLVQPVGSPLSLECTVEGTSNPNLYWYRQAAGRGLQLLFYSVGIGQISSEVPQNLSASRPQDRQFILSSKKLLLSDSGFYLCAWSVSSTEAFFGQGTRLTVV.

The rearrangement joins TRBV4-3 to TRBJ2-5. The CDR3 loop spans 13 amino acids. The germline CDR1 and CDR2 sequences are LGHNA and YSLEER. Here the CDR3 reads CASSQGLGETQYF.

The V call is TRBV7-8, the J call TRBJ2-7; TCRdb reports TRBD1, a call that lacks DNA to check it against. The CDR3 has 17 residues. Germline lookup yields CDR1 SGHVS and CDR2 FQNEAQ. The CDR3 sequence: CASAGGQGAQSSYEQYF.

V gene TRBV9 combines with J gene TRBJ2-7; TCRdb's D gene call, TRBD1, goes unchecked for lack of DNA. CDR3 length equals 14 residues. The germline CDR1 and CDR2 sequences are SGDLS and YYNGEE. The CDR3 protein is CASSVDRGPGEQYF.

The rearrangement links TRBV6-2 or TRBV6-3 to TRBJ2-1. The CDR3 sequence is 15 residues long. CDR1 and CDR2 from the germline V gene are MNHEY and SVGEGT. The CDR3 spells CASSYSDGAYNEQFF.

The chain joins TRBV7-9 to TRBJ2-2; TCRdb selects TRBD1, and the lack of DNA leaves this call unchecked. This CDR3 is built from 15 residues. CDR1 is SEHNR, CDR2 FQNEAQ, per germline (reference sequence). CDR3 in amino acids: CASSTRTALTGELFF. Complete variable domain (other parts from reference TRBV7-9 and TRBJ2-2): DTGVSQNPRHKITKRGQNVTFRCDPISEHNRLYWYRQTLGQGPEFLTYFQNEAQLEKSRLLSDRFSAERPKGSFSTLEIQRTEQGDSAMYLCASSTRTALTGELFFGEGSRLTVL.

The chain links TRBV6-5 to TRBJ1-1. Germline loops: CDR1 MNHEY, CDR2 SVGAGI. There are 12 residues in the CDR3. CDR3 region: CASSYGLTEAFF.

This chain links TRBV6-4 with TRBJ2-1; TCRdb's D call of TRBD2 is untestable without DNA. This CDR3 has 16 residues. Germline V gene lookup returns CDR1 MRHNA and CDR2 SNTAGT. CDR3 region: CASSDSSLAGAHEQFF.

The rearrangement joins TRBV3-1 to TRBJ2-7; TCRdb calls TRBD1, which cannot be checked without DNA. Germline values: CDR1 LGHDT, CDR2 YNNKEL (reference sequence). The CDR3 sequence is 18 residues long. The CDR3 protein is CASSQDPTGTANSYEQYF.

CDR3 amino acids: CASRRDDRGGTGELFF. The rearrangement uses TRBV25-1 and TRBJ2-2; no DNA is available, so the TRBD1 call from TCRdb remains unchecked. The CDR3 consists of 16 residues. CDR1 MGHDK and CDR2 SYGVNS come from the germline V gene. Full variable domain (remainder filled in from reference TRBV25-1 and TRBJ2-2): EADIYQTPRYLVIGTGKKITLECSQTMGHDKMYWYQQDPGMELHLIHYSYGVNSTEKGDLSSESTVSRIRTEHFPLTLESARPSHTSQYLCASRRDDRGGTGELFFGEGSRLTVL.

This chain links TRBV20-1 with TRBJ2-7; the TCRdb D gene call, TRBD2, has no DNA to confirm it. The CDR3 has 17 residues. Germline V gene sequence: CDR1 DFQATT, CDR2 SNEGSKA (reference sequence). The CDR3 loop reads CSARDWASGSGSYEQYF.

V gene TRBV6-2 or TRBV6-3 combines with J gene TRBJ1-1; absent DNA, TCRdb's TRBD1 call cannot be checked. The CDR3 runs 14 residues. CDR1 and CDR2 (germline): MNHEY, SVGEGT. The CDR3 region is CASTLTGANTEAFF.

The chain combines TRBV15 with TRBJ2-1. The CDR3 runs to 15 residues. Germline CDR1 reads LNHNV; CDR2 reads YYDKDF (reference sequence). CDR3 residues: CATSRVFLERGEQFF.

The V and J genes are TRBV6-5 and TRBJ2-1; without DNA, the TCRdb call of TRBD1 cannot be checked. CDR1 and CDR2 from the germline V gene are MNHEY and SVGAGI. The CDR3 consists of 15 residues. The CDR3 region is CASSYSVGGTGEQFF.

This CDR3 is CASSSGQGAIYEQYF. This sequence joins TRBV12-3 or TRBV12-4 and TRBJ2-7; as DNA is missing, the TRBD1 call by TCRdb cannot be tested. The CDR3 consists of 15 residues.

The chain couples TRBV29-1 to TRBJ2-1. The germline CDR1 and CDR2 sequences are SQVTM and ANQGSEA. The CDR3 has 13 residues. The CDR3 here is CSVEDPKNNEQFF.

The rearrangement uses TRBV11-2 and TRBJ2-7; with no DNA, the TCRdb D assignment of TRBD2 cannot be verified. The germline V gene has CDR1 SGHAT and CDR2 FQNNGV. This CDR3 spans 15 amino acids. CDR3 amino acids: CASSYTSGRADEQYF. The full variable domain, in which reference TRBV11-2 and TRBJ2-7 provide the parts outside the CDR3, is EAGVAQSPRYKIIEKRQSVAFWCNPISGHATLYWYQQILGQGPKLLIQFQNNGVVDDSQLPKDRFSAERLKGVDSTLKIQPAKLEDSAVYLCASSYTSGRADEQYFGPGTRLTVT.

The chain carries TRBV7-8 and TRBJ1-1. Germline loops: CDR1 SGHVS, CDR2 FQNEAQ. This CDR3 has 15 amino acids. The CDR3 protein is CASSLRRFGNTEAFF.

This chain connects TRBV7-2 to TRBJ2-1; the TCRdb call, TRBD1, lacks DNA for checking. This CDR3 comprises 14 residues. Germline values: CDR1 SGHTA, CDR2 FQGNSA. CDR3 loop: CASSPTSGLHEQFF.

The chain is built from TRBV5-5 and TRBJ2-2. This CDR3 is built from 13 residues. Germline-derived CDR1 and CDR2 are SGHKS and YYEKEE (reference sequence). The CDR3 loop reads CASSSSGTGELFF.

The chain recombines TRBV6-6 with TRBJ1-1; TCRdb names TRBD1, which stays unverified in the absence of DNA. The CDR3 extends over 15 amino acids. The germline V gene encodes CDR1 MNHNY and CDR2 SVGAGI (reference sequence). The CDR3: CASSYSRVGGTEAFF.

The chain joins TRBV5-1 to TRBJ2-7; with no DNA, the TCRdb D assignment of TRBD1 cannot be verified. The CDR3 covers 13 residues. The V gene's germline CDR1 is SGHRS and CDR2 YFSETQ. The CDR3 spells CASSPLPGDEQYF.

The genes are TRBV28 and TRBJ1-5; TCRdb calls TRBD1, which cannot be checked without DNA. The CDR3 runs to 16 residues. Germline values: CDR1 MDHEN, CDR2 SYDVKM. The CDR3 spells CASSFPRQGSNQPQHF.

The chain is built from TRBV7-2 and TRBJ2-1; lacking DNA, the TRBD1 call made by TCRdb goes unchecked. This CDR3 spans 15 amino acids. The germline V gene encodes CDR1 SGHTA and CDR2 FQGNSA. The CDR3 here is CASSLGLREIDEQFF.

This rearrangement joins TRBV7-8 to TRBJ2-4; as DNA is missing, the TRBD2 call by TCRdb cannot be tested. CDR3 length: 16 residues. Germline V lookup: CDR1 SGHVS, CDR2 FQNEAQ. The CDR3 loop reads CASSPRDYSGRNIQYF.